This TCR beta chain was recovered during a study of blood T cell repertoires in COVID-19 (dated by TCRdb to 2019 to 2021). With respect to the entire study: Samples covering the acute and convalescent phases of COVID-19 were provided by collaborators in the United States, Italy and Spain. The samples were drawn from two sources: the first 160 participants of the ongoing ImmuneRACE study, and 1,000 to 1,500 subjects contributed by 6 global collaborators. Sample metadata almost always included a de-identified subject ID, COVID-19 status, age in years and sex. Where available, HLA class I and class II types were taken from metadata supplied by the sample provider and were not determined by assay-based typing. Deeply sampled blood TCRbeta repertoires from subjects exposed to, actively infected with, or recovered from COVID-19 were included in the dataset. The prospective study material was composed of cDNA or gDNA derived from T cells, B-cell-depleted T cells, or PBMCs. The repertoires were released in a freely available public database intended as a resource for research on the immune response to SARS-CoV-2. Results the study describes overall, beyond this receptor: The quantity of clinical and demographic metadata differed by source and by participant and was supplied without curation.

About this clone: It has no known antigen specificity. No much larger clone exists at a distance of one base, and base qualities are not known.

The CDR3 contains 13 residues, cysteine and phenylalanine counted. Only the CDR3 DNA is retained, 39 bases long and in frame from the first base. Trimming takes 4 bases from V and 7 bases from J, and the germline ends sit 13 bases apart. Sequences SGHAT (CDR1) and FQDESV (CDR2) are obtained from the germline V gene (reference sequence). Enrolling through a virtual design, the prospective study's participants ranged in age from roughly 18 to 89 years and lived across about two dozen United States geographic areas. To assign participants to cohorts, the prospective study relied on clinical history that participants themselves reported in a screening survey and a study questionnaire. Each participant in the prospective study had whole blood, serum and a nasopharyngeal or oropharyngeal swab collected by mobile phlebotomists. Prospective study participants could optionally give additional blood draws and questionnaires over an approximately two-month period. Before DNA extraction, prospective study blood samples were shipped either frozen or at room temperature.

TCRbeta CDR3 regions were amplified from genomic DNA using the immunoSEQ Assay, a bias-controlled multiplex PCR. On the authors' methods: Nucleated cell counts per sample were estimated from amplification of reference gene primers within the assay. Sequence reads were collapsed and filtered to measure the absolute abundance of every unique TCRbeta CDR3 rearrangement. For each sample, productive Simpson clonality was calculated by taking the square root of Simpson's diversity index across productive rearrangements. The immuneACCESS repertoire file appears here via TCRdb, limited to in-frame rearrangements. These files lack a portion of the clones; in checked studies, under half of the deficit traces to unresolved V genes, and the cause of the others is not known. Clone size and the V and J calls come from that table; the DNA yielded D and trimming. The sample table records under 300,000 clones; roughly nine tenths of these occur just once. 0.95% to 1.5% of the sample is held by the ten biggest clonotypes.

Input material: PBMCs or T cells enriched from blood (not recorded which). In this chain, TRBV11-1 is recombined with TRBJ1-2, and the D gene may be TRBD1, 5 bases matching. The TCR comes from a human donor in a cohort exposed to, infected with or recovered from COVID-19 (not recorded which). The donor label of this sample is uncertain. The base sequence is TGTGCCAGCAGCTACAGGAATAGACCTGGCTACACCTTC. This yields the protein CASSYRNRPGYTF.